The 25 T cell receptor beta chains presented below share a single source sample, sequenced in a study of CD8 T cells in ankylosing spondylitis. Study-level points and caveats: Apparently characteristic of ankylosing spondylitis blood was a TCR beta motif (roughly eight highly homologous variants).

Via MiXCR, TCRdb re-called the 5' RACE reads, giving one row per CDR3 protein. This table holds over 400,000 distinct CDR3 sequences, roughly 25% found once. Their target antigens are unknown. The sequenced material came from blood, either unsorted or a sorted T cell fraction (not recorded which). Source of these receptors: a male donor with ankylosing spondylitis.

This clonotype was detected once. This chain connects TRBV29-1 to TRBJ1-5, with no clear D. CDR3 size: 13 residues. V was shortened by 4 bases and J by 8 bases, with 15 bases between the two germline ends. CDR1 SQVTM and CDR2 ANQGSEA come from the germline V gene. The CDR3 nucleotides are TGCAGCGTTGTTCAGGCAGGTGGGGAGCCCCAGCATTTT. This gives the protein CSVVQAGGEPQHF.

The chain joins TRBV6-1 to TRBJ2-3; D gene uncertain. The germline V gene has CDR1 MNHNS and CDR2 SASEGT. The ends were cut back, 5 bases at V and 0 bases at J, with 12 bases in the middle. CDR3 length: 15 residues. The CDR3 reads CASSHDPESTDTQYF. CDR3 nucleotides: TGTGCCAGCAGTCATGACCCGGAGAGCACAGATACGCAGTATTTT.

This clonotype was seen more than once but under ten times. The chain links TRBV7-2 to TRBJ2-5, with TRBD2 identical over 7 bases. Germline V gene data show CDR1 as SGHTA and CDR2 as FQGNSA. There are 15 residues in the CDR3. The J segment lost 4 bases and the V segment lost 1 base, leaving 6 bases of the junction unmatched. The CDR3 bases are TGTGCCAGCAGCTTAGACGGGAGGAGGGGAGAGACCCAGTACTTC. It is translated as CASSLDGRRGETQYF.

The chain couples TRBV12-3 or TRBV12-4 to TRBJ2-1, with 12 bases aligning to TRBD2. The V gene end was trimmed by 5 bases and the J gene end by 7 bases; junction bases not matched to a gene: 12. The CDR3 totals 17 residues. CDR3 DNA sequence: TGTGCCAGCAGTCCCTTGCGACTAGCGGGAGTGGGGAATGAGCAGTTCTTC. It is translated as CASSPLRLAGVGNEQFF.

V usage is TRBV5-1 and J usage is TRBJ2-1; D perhaps matches TRBD1 (5 bases). The CDR3 loop spans 18 amino acids. Germline V gives CDR1 SGHRS, CDR2 YFSETQ. Between the trimmed V and J ends, which lost 0 bases and 7 bases, there was a span of 23 bases. CDR3 nucleotide sequence: TGCGCCAGCAGCTTGGTGGGCAGGGAACAAGAGGATGGGAATGAGCAGTTCTTC. Its translation: CASSLVGREQEDGNEQFF.

The chain couples TRBV7-2 to TRBJ2-2; 13 positions agree with TRBD2. This CDR3 is 17 amino acids long. Germline values: CDR1 SGHTA, CDR2 FQGNSA. V dropped 4 bases and J dropped 5; count of bases not matched to a gene: 7. The CDR3 reads CASSSWTSGRETGELFF. CDR3 bases: TGTGCCAGCAGCTCGTGGACTAGCGGGAGAGAAACCGGGGAGCTGTTTTTT. The whole variable domain, remainder taken from reference TRBV7-2 and TRBJ2-2, is GAGVSQSPSNKVTEKGKDVELRCDPISGHTALYWYRQSLGQGLEFLIYFQGNSAPDKSGLPSDRFSAERTGGSVSTLTIQRTQQEDSAVYLCASSSWTSGRETGELFFGEGSRLTVL.

The J gene is TRBJ2-7, the V gene TRBV6-1, with 7 bases matching TRBD1. V shed 3 bases and J 5 bases; nucleotides not matched to a gene: 7. The CDR3 is 14 amino acids. Looked up from germline, CDR1 is MNHNS and CDR2 is SASEGT. The CDR3, as DNA: TGTGCCAGCAGTGATCACAGGGGTTGGGACGAGCAGTACTTC. Protein: CASSDHRGWDEQYF.

This clonotype occurred a few times. This sequence joins TRBV14 and TRBJ2-4, with 7 bases aligning to TRBD2. Trimming cost V 1 base and J 6 bases; bases outside gene matches: 3. The CDR3 spans 14 residues. CDR1 SGHDN and CDR2 FVKESK come from the germline V gene. The CDR3 nucleotides are TGTGCCAGCAGCCAAGCTGGACTAGGAAACATTCAGTACTTC. This translates into CASSQAGLGNIQYF.

This clonotype was observed a few times. The chain has TRBV5-1 and TRBJ2-5; 8 bases are shared with TRBD1. Germline CDR1 reads SGHRS; CDR2 reads YFSETQ. J lost 5 bases, V lost 4 bases, and 4 bases had no gene match. The CDR3 extends over 13 amino acids. The CDR3 spells CASSGQGLETQYF. Written as DNA, the CDR3 is TGCGCCAGCAGCGGACAGGGTCTGGAGACCCAGTACTTC.

The genes are TRBV20-1 and TRBJ2-1, with 9 bases lining up with TRBD2. The V gene end was trimmed by 3 bases and the J gene end by 5 bases; junction bases not matched to a gene: 8. Germline CDR1 and CDR2: DFQATT and SNEGSKA (reference sequence). This CDR3 contains 15 residues. The CDR3 DNA is TGCAGTGCTAGCGGGGCGGGAGGGCCTAACAATGAGCAGTTCTTC. As protein: CSASGAGGPNNEQFF.

Concerning this clonotype itself: An end of the junction does not agree with germline; a read error may underlie this. The chain combines TRBV5-1 with TRBJ1-1; possibly TRBD1 for D (5 bases). The germline gives CDR1 SGHRS, CDR2 YFSETQ. The CDR3 loop spans 14 amino acids. The CDR3 spells CANSLALDITEAFF. The CDR3 bases are TGCGCCAACAGCTTGGCCCTGGACATCACTGAAGCTTTCTTT.

The chain links TRBV30 to TRBJ1-2; D might be TRBD1 (6 bases). The CDR3 covers 15 residues. The V end was cut by 3 bases, the J end by 2 bases, with 16 bases between. CDR1 is GTSNPN and CDR2 is SVGIG in the germline V gene (reference sequence). Here the CDR3 reads CAWSKSTGLNYGYTF. CDR3 DNA: TGTGCCTGGAGCAAAAGTACAGGGCTCAACTATGGCTACACCTTC.

This clonotype appeared a few times. The J gene is TRBJ2-5, the V gene TRBV20-1, with D tentatively TRBD1 (6 bases). This CDR3 contains 12 residues. Deletions cut 4 bases from V and 5 bases from J, with 11 bases between. The germline V gene has CDR1 DFQATT and CDR2 SNEGSKA (reference sequence). The CDR3, as DNA: TGCAGTGCTAAAGGGGGTGTCGAGACCCAGTACTTC. Its translation is CSAKGGVETQYF.

This chain joins TRBV6-1 and TRBJ1-5; D is ambiguous. Between the trimmed V and J ends, which lost 1 base and 4 bases, there was a span of 11 bases. The CDR3 has 15 amino acids. Germline CDR1 is MNHNS and CDR2 is SASEGT. The CDR3 DNA is TGTGCCAGCAGTGAAGTCGGTATAAGGAATCAGCCCCAGCATTTT. Protein: CASSEVGIRNQPQHF.

This clonotype was observed a few times. This sequence joins TRBV11-2 and TRBJ1-1, with D uncertain. Germline lookup yields CDR1 SGHAT and CDR2 FQNNGV. Trimming left V 5 bases short and J 5 bases short, with 9 bases between. CDR3 length equals 12 residues. CDR3: CASSHGNTEAFF. Here the CDR3 DNA reads TGTGCCAGCAGCCACGGAAATACTGAAGCTTTCTTT.

The chain joins TRBV12-3 or TRBV12-4 to TRBJ1-3; the match to TRBD1 covers 12 bases. Losses at the gene ends were 6 bases for V and 1 base for J; bases not matched to a gene: 4. The CDR3 covers 16 residues. CDR3 amino acids: CASRGTGGLSGNTIYF. The CDR3 DNA follows: TGTGCCAGCAGGGGGACAGGGGGCTTGTCTGGAAACACCATATATTTT.

The chain couples TRBV2 to TRBJ2-1; TRBD1 matches at 7 bases. The J segment lost 13 bases and the V segment lost 0 bases, leaving 9 bases of the junction unmatched. The CDR3 length is 14 residues. Looked up from germline, CDR1 is SNHLY and CDR2 is FYNNEI. This chain's CDR3 is CASSEAFPGTVQFF. CDR3 DNA sequence: TGTGCCAGCAGTGAAGCCTTCCCTGGGACAGTCCAGTTCTTC.

The chain has TRBV5-1 and TRBJ2-7, with 7 bases matching TRBD2. Germline V gene lookup returns CDR1 SGHRS and CDR2 YFSETQ. V was clipped by 5 bases and J by 2 bases; unmatched bases: 22. The CDR3 runs to 19 residues. CDR3 DNA: TGCGCCAGCAGACCCGAGGGGCTAGCGGAAGGAGTTAGCGCCTACGAGCAGTACTTC. Protein product: CASRPEGLAEGVSAYEQYF.

This clonotype was picked up a small number of times. This chain connects TRBV25-1 to TRBJ2-5, with D perhaps matching TRBD1 (6 bases). Germline V gene sequence: CDR1 MGHDK, CDR2 SYGVNS. This CDR3 has 14 residues. Trimming cost V 7 bases and J 5 bases, with 17 bases left between them. The chain's CDR3 is CASKSGQLGETQYF. CDR3 coding DNA: TGTGCCAGCAAAAGCGGACAGCTAGGGGAGACCCAGTACTTC.

CDR3 DNA: TGCAGTGCTATTAAGACAGAGACAGATACGCAGTATTTT. The encoded protein is CSAIKTETDTQYF. The rearrangement joins TRBV20-1 to TRBJ2-3; D might be TRBD1 (5 bases). The CDR3 is 13 residues long. The germline CDR1 and CDR2 sequences are DFQATT and SNEGSKA (reference sequence). Deletions cut 4 bases from V and 3 bases from J, with 11 bases between.

The chain has TRBV18 and TRBJ1-1, with D possibly TRBD1 on 6 matching bases. This CDR3 comprises 18 residues. Looked up from germline, CDR1 is KGHSH and CDR2 is LQKENI. V lost 3 bases, J lost 3 bases, and 23 bases lay in between. This CDR3 reads CASSPGTGSPSLDTEAFF. CDR3 in DNA: TGTGCCAGCTCACCTGGCACAGGGAGCCCATCCTTGGACACTGAAGCTTTCTTT.

The chain combines TRBV27 with TRBJ1-5; no firm D call. The length of the CDR3 is 14 residues. From germline, CDR1 is MNHEY and CDR2 SMNVEV (reference sequence). The V end lost 10 bases, the J end lost 2 bases, and 15 bases lay between the germline ends. CDR3 in DNA: TGTGCCACCACTCCAGCGGGCCGCAATCAGCCCCAGCATTTT. It translates to CATTPAGRNQPQHF.

The chain is built from TRBV5-1 and TRBJ1-4, with 11 bases matching TRBD1. The J segment lost 8 bases and the V segment lost 4 bases, leaving 4 bases of the junction unmatched. The CDR3 covers 14 residues. Germline V CDR1 and CDR2: SGHRS, YFSETQ. Here the CDR3 DNA reads TGCGCCAGCAGCCATGGGACAGGGGGGGAAAAACTGTTTTTT. Its protein is CASSHGTGGEKLFF. Full variable domain (outside the CDR3, taken from reference TRBV5-1 and TRBJ1-4): KAGVTQTPRYLIKTRGQQVTLSCSPISGHRSVSWYQQTPGQGLQFLFEYFSETQRNKGNFPGRFSGRQFSNSRSEMNVSTLELGDSALYLCASSHGTGGEKLFFGSGTQLSVL.

The table lists this clonotype with a few counts. V usage is TRBV5-1 and J usage is TRBJ2-3, with 9 bases matching TRBD1. The length of the CDR3 is 20 residues. J lost 0 bases, V lost 4 bases, and 18 bases had no gene match. Germline lookup yields CDR1 SGHRS and CDR2 YFSETQ. CDR3 nucleotides: TGCGCCAGCAGCGTGACACCGGGACAGGGCCCCCTGGGAAGCACAGATACGCAGTATTTT. The encoded protein is CASSVTPGQGPLGSTDTQYF.

The genes are TRBV3-1 and TRBJ2-3; 12 bases are a match to TRBD1. The germline gives CDR1 LGHDT, CDR2 YNNKEL (reference sequence). V lost 4 bases and J lost 7; bases outside the gene matches: 9. There are 16 residues in the CDR3. CDR3 DNA: TGTGCCAGCAGCCGCAACAGGGGACAGGGGGCTTATACGCAGTATTTT. Translation: CASSRNRGQGAYTQYF.